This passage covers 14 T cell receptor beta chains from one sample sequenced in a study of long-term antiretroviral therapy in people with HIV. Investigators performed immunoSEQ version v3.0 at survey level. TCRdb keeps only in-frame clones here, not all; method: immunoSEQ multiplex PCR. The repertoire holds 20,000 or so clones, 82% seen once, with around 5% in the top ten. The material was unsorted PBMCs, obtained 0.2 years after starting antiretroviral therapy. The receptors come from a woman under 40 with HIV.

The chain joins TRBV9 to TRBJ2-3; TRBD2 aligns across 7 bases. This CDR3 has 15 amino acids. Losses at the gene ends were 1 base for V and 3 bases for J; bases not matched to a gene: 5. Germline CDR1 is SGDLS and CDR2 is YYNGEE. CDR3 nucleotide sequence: TGTGCCAGCAGCGTAATGGGGGGGAGGACAGATACGCAGTATTTT. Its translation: CASSVMGGRTDTQYF.

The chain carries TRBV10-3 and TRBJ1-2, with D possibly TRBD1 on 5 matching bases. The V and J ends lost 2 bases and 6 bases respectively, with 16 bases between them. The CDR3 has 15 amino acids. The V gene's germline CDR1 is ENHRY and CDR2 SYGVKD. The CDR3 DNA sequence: TGTGCCATCAGTGAGATGGTTCCAGGGAAGGATGGCTACACCTTC. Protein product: CAISEMVPGKDGYTF.

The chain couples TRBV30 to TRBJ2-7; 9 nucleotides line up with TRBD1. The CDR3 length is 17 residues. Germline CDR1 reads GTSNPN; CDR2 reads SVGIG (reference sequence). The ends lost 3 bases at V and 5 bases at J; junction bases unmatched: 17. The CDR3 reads CAWSKYVSQGARDEQYF. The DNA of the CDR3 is TGTGCCTGGAGCAAATATGTTTCACAGGGGGCCCGGGACGAGCAGTACTTC.

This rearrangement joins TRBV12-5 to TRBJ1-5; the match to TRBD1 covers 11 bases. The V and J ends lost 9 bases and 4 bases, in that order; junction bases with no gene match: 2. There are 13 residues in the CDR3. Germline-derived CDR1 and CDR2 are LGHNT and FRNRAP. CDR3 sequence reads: CASGQGANQPQHF. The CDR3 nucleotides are TGTGCTAGCGGACAGGGGGCAAATCAGCCCCAGCATTTT.

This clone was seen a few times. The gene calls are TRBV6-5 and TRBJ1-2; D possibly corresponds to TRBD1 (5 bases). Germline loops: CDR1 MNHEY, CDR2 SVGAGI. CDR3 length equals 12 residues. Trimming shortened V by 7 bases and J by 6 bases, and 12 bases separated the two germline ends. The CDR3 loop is CASTNGANGYTF. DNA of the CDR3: TGTGCCAGCACCAACGGGGCTAATGGCTACACCTTC.

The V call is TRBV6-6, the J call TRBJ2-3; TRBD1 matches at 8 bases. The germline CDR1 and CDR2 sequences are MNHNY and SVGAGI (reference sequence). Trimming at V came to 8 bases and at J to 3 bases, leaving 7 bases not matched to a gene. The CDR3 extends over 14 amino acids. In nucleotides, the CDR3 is TGTGCCAGCGCAGGGGGCTATATAACAGATACGCAGTATTTT. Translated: CASAGGYITDTQYF.

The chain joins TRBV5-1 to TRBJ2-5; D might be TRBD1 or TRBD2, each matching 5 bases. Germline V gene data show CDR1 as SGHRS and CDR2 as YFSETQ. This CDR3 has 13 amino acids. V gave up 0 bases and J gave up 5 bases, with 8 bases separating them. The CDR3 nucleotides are TGCGCCAGCAGCTTGGCAGGGACCGAGACCCAGTACTTC. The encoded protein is CASSLAGTETQYF.

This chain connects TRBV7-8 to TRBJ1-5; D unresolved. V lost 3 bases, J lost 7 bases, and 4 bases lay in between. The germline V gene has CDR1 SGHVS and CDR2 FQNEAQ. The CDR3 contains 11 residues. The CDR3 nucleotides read TGTGCCAGCAGCTTGCACCAGCCCCAGCATTTT. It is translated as CASSLHQPQHF.

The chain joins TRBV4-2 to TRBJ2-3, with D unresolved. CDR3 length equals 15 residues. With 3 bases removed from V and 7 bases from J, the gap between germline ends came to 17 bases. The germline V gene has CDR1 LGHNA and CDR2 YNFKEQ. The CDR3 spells CASSQIQHSVNTQYF. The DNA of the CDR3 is TGTGCCAGCAGCCAGATACAGCACTCCGTGAATACGCAGTATTTT.

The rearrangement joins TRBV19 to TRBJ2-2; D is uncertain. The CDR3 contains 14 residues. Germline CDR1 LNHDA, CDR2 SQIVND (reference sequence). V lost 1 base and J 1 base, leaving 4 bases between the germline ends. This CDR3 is CASSIVGNTGELFF. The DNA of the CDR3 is TGTGCCAGTAGTATAGTAGGGAACACCGGGGAGCTGTTTTTT.

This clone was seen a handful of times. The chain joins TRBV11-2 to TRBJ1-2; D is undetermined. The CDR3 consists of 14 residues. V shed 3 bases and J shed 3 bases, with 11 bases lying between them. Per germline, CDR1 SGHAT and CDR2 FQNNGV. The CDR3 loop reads CASSFRRTDYGYTF. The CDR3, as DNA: TGTGCCAGCAGCTTTAGGAGGACGGACTATGGCTACACCTTC.

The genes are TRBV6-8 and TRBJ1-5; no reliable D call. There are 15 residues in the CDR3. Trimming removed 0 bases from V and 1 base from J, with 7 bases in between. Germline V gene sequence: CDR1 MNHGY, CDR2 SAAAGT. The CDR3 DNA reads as TGTGCCAGCAGTTACTCGTACGGCAGCAATCAGCCCCAGCATTTT. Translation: CASSYSYGSNQPQHF.

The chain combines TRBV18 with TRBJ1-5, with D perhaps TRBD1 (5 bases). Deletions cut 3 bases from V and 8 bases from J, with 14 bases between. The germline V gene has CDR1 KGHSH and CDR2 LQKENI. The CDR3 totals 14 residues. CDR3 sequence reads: CASSPRGGEEPQHF. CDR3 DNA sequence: TGTGCCAGCTCACCTAGGGGCGGGGAGGAGCCCCAGCATTTT.

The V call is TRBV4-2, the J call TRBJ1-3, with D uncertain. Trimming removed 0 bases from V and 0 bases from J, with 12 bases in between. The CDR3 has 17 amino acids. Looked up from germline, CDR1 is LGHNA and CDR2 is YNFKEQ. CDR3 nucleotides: TGTGCCAGCAGCCAAGAGCGGACTTTAAGCTCTGGAAACACCATATATTTT. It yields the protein CASSQERTLSSGNTIYF.